The sequence of this T cell receptor beta chain was determined in a study of T cell responses to AZD1222 COVID-19 vaccine. The protocol was immunoSEQ multiplex PCR, while the TCRdb copy is restricted to in-frame clones and leaves out a portion. The repertoire holds roughly 180,000 clones, roughly nine tenths seen once, with approximately 2.9% in the top ten. The source material was peripheral blood, sampled on day 0 of AZD1222 vaccination. This receptor was obtained from an adult in good health.

CDR3 DNA sequence: TGTGCCAGCAGCTTTAGGACAGGGGGACAGACTGAAGCTTTCTTT. Its translation: CASSFRTGGQTEAFF. The V gene is TRBV7-2, the J gene TRBJ1-1; 10 nucleotides line up with TRBD1. V was pared by 3 bases and J by 5 bases, with 6 bases of the junction left unmatched. CDR3 length: 15 amino acids. In germline, CDR1 is SGHTA, CDR2 FQGNSA.